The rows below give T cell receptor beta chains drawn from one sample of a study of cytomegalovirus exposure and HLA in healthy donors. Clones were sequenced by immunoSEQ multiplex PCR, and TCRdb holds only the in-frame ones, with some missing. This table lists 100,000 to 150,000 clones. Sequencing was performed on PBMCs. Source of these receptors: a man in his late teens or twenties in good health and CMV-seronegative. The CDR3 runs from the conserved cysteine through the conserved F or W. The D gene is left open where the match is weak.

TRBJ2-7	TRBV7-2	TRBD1	CASSLGQGSPYEQYF	TGTGCCAGCAGCCTAGGACAGGGTTCGCCCTACGAGCAGTACTTC
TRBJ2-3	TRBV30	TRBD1	CAWAKGGPTDTQYF	TGTGCCTGGGCTAAAGGGGGCCCCACAGATACGCAGTATTTT
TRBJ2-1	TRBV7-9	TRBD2	CASSQGGLADLNEQFF	TGTGCCAGCAGCCAAGGCGGACTAGCGGACCTAAATGAGCAGTTCTTC
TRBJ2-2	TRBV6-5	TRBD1	CASLQGARTGELFF	TGTGCCAGCTTGCAGGGGGCGCGAACCGGGGAGCTGTTTTTT
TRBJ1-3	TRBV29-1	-	CSVAGSGNTIYF	TGCAGCGTTGCAGGTTCTGGAAACACCATATATTTT
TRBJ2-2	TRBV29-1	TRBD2	CSVEVGGGNTGELFF	TGCAGCGTTGAAGTCGGCGGGGGAAACACCGGGGAGCTGTTTTTT
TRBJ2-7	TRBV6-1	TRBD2	CASSDGLADSSYEQYF	TGTGCCAGCAGTGACGGACTAGCGGATAGCTCCTACGAGCAGTACTTC
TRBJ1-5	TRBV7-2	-	CASSLIDNQPQHF	TGTGCCAGCAGCTTGATAGATAATCAGCCCCAGCATTTT
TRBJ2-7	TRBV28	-	CASSLGREQYF	TGTGCCAGCAGTTTGGGCCGCGAGCAGTACTTC
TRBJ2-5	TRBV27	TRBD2	CASSLSPSGSKETQYF	TGTGCCAGCAGTTTAAGCCCTAGCGGAAGCAAAGAGACCCAGTACTTC
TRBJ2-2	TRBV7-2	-	CASSQGTPGELFF	TGTGCCAGCAGCCAAGGGACACCCGGGGAGCTGTTTTTT
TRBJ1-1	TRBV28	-	CASSLSRGPLGTEAFF	TGTGCCAGCAGTTTATCCAGGGGACCTCTCGGCACTGAAGCTTTCTTT
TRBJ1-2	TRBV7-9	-	CASSSRGDGYTF	TGTGCCAGCAGCTCCAGGGGCGATGGCTACACCTTC
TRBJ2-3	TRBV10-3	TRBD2	CATRAGPGPDTQYF	TGTGCCACCAGAGCGGGACCGGGCCCAGATACGCAGTATTTT
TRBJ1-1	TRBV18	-	CASSPLAISEAFF	TGTGCCAGCTCCCCCTTGGCAATCTCTGAAGCTTTCTTT
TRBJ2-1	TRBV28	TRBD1	CASSSGQVIDRQFF	TGTGCCAGCAGTTCGGGACAGGTAATTGATCGGCAGTTCTTC
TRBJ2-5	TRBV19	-	CASSRGVGGASQETQYF	TGTGCCAGTAGTAGGGGGGTTGGAGGGGCGAGCCAAGAGACCCAGTACTTC